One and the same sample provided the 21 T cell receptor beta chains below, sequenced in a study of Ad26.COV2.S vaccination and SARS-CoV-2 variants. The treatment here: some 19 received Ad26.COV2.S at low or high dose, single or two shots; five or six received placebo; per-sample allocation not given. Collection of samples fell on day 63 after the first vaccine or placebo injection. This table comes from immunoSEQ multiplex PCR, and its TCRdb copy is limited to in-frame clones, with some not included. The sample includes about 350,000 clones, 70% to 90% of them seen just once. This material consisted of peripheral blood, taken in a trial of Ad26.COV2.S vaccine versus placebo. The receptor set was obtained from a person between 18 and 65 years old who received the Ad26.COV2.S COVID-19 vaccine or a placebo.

CDR3 amino acids: CATGGGGTGKQETQYF. CDR3 sequence (DNA): TGTGCCACCGGTGGTGGGGGGACAGGAAAACAAGAGACCCAGTACTTC. The chain combines TRBV24-1 with TRBJ2-5, with 8 bases identical to TRBD1. Germline trimming cut 9 bases from V and 2 bases from J; bases unmatched to any gene: 13. Germline V CDR1 and CDR2: KGHDR, SFDVKD. This CDR3 contains 16 residues.

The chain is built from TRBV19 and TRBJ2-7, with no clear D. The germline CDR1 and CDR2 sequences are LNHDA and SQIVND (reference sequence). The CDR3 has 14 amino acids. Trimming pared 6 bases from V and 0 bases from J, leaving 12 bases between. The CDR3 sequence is CASSRGGSSYEQYF. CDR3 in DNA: TGTGCCAGTAGCCGTGGCGGCAGCTCCTACGAGCAGTACTTC.

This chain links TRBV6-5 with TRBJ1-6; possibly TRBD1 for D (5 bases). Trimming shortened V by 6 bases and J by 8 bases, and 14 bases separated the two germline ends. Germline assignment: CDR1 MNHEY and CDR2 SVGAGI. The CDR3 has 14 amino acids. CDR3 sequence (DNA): TGTGCCAGCAGGATGGGGGGGTATTATTCACCCCTCCACTTT. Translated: CASRMGGYYSPLHF.

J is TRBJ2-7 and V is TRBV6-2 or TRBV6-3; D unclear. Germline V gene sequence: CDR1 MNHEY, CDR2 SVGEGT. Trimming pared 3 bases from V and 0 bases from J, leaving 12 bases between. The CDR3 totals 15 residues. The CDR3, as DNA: TGTGCCAGCAGTTATGAATTTTTGAGCTCCTACGAGCAGTACTTC. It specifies CASSYEFLSSYEQYF.

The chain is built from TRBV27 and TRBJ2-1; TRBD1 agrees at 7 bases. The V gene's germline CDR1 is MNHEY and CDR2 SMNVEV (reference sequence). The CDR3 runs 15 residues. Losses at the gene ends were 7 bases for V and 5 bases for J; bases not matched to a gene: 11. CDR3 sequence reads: CASNPYRDSNNEQFF. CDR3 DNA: TGTGCCAGCAACCCATACCGGGACAGCAACAATGAGCAGTTCTTC.

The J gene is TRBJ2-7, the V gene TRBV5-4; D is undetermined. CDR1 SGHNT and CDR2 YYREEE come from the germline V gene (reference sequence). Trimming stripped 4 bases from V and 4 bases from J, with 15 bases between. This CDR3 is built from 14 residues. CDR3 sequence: CASSPNARAYEQYF. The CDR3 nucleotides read TGTGCCAGCAGCCCCAACGCCCGAGCGTACGAGCAGTACTTC.

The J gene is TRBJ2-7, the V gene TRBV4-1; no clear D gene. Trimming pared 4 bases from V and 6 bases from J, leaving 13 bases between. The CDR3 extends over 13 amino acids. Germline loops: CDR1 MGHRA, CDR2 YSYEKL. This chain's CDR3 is CASSPGDPFEQYF. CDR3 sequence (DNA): TGCGCCAGCAGCCCCGGTGATCCCTTCGAGCAGTACTTC.

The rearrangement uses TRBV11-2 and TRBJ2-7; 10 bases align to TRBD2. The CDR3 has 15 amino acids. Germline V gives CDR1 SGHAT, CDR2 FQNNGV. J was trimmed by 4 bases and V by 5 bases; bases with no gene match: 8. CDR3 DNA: TGTGCCAGCAGCCCCCGAAGACTAGCGGGTTACGAGCAGTACTTC. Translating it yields CASSPRRLAGYEQYF.

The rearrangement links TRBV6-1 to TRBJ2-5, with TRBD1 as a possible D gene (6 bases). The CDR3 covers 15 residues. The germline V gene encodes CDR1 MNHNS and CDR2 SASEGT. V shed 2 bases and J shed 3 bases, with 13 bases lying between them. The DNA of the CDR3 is TGTGCCAGCAGTGAAATTCAGGGGACCGAAGAGACCCAGTACTTC. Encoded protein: CASSEIQGTEETQYF.

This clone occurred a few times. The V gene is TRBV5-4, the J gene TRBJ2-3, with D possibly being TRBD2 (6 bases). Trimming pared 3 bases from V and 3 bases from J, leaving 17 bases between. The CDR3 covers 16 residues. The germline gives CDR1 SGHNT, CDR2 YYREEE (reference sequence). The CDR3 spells CASSSPGLTLTDTQYF. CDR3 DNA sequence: TGTGCCAGCAGCTCCCCGGGACTGACTTTAACAGATACGCAGTATTTT. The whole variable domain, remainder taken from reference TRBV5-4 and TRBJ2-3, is ETGVTQSPTHLIKTRGQQVTLRCSSQSGHNTVSWYQQALGQGPQFIFQYYREEENGRGNFPPRFSGLQFPNYSSELNVNALELDDSALYLCASSSPGLTLTDTQYFGPGTRLTVL.

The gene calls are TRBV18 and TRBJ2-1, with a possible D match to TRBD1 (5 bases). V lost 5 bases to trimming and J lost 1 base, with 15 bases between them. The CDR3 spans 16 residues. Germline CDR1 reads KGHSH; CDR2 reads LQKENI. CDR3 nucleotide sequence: TGTGCCAGCTCATCCAGGGATACTACGTCCTACAATGAGCAGTTCTTC. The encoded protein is CASSSRDTTSYNEQFF. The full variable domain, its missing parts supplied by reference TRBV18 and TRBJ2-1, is NAGVMQNPRHLVRRRGQEARLRCSPMKGHSHVYWYRQLPEEGLKFMVYLQKENIIDESGMPKERFSAEFPKEGPSILRIQQVVRGDSAAYFCASSSRDTTSYNEQFFGPGTRLTVL.

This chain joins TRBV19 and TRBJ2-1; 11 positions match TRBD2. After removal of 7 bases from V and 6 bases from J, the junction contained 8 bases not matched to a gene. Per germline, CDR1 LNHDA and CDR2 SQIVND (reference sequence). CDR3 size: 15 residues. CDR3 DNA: TGTGCCAGTAAGAAACTAGCGGGAGCTCGCAATGAGCAGTTCTTC. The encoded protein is CASKKLAGARNEQFF.

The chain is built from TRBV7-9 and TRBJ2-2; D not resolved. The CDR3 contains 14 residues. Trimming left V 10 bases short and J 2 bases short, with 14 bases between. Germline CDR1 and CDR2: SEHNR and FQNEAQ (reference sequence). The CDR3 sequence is CAILIGLNTGELFF. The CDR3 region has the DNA TGTGCCATCCTCATAGGTCTAAACACCGGGGAGCTGTTTTTT.

Here the CDR3 DNA reads TGTGCCAGCACAGGGGGCACCGGGGAGCTGTTTTTT. Amino acids: CASTGGTGELFF. The chain combines TRBV6-1 with TRBJ2-2, with 7 bases matching TRBD1. The CDR3 consists of 12 residues. V lost 7 bases, J lost 4 bases, and 0 bases stayed unmatched. Germline V gives CDR1 MNHNS, CDR2 SASEGT.

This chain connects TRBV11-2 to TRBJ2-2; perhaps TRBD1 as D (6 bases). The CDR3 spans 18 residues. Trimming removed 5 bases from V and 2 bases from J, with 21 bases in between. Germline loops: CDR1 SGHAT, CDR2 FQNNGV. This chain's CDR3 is CASSRGTSGTFNTGELFF. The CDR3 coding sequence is TGTGCCAGCAGCCGCGGAACCTCCGGGACATTCAACACCGGGGAGCTGTTTTTT.

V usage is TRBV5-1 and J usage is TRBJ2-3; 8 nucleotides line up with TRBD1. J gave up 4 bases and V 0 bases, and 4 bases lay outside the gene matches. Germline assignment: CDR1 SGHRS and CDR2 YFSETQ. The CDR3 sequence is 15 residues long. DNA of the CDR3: TGCGCCAGCAGCTTGGCAGGGGGCCAGGCAGATACGCAGTATTTT. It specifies CASSLAGGQADTQYF.

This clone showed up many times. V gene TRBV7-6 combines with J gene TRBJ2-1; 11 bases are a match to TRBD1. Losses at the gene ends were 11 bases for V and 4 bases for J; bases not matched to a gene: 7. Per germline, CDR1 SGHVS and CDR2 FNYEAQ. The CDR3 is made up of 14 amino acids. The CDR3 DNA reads TGTGCCGTCCAGGACAGGGGGCCGTACAATGAGCAGTTCTTC. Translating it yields CAVQDRGPYNEQFF.

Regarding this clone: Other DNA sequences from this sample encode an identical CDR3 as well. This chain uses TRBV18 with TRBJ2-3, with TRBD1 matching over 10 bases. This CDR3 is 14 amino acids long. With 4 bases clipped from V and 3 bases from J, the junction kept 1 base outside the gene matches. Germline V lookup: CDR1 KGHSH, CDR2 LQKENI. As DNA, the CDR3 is TGTGCCAGCTCACTGGGACAGGGGACAGATACGCAGTATTTT. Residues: CASSLGQGTDTQYF.

CDR3 loop: CATSGGAGPQETQYF. For the CDR3, the DNA is TGTGCCACCAGTGGGGGGGCAGGGCCCCAAGAGACCCAGTACTTC. This rearrangement joins TRBV24-1 to TRBJ2-5; D possibly uses TRBD1 or TRBD2 (6 bases each). The germline V gene encodes CDR1 KGHDR and CDR2 SFDVKD. V lost 5 bases and J 1 base, leaving 13 bases between the germline ends. The CDR3 extends over 15 amino acids.

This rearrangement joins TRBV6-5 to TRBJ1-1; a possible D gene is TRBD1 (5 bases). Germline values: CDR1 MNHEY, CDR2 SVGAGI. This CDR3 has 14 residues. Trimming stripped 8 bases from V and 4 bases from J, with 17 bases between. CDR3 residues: CASFNGGLGTEAFF. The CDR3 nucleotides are TGTGCCAGCTTTAACGGGGGGTTGGGCACTGAAGCTTTCTTT.

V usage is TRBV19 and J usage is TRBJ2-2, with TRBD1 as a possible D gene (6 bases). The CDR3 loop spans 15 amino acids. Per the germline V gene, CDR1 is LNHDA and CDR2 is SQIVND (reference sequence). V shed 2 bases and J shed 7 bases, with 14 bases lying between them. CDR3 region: CASSIWQGTGGELFF. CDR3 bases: TGTGCCAGTAGTATATGGCAGGGGACGGGCGGGGAGCTGTTTTTT.